A single sample gave rise to the 27 T cell receptor beta chains below, sequenced in a study of CD8 T cells in Susac syndrome. After extraction with the RNeasy kit, about 0.5 to 1 ug of the RNA was reverse transcribed using random hexamers. From the immunoSEQ multiplex PCR reads, TCRdb called clonotypes with MiXCR, one entry per CDR3 protein. Found here are 69,000 or so distinct CDR3 sequences, around 96% of them singletons; the top ten hold 0.5% to 0.7%. Sequencing was carried out using CD8+ T cells from PBMCs. All receptors derive from a human donor with multiple sclerosis.

The rearrangement joins TRBV10-3 to TRBJ2-7; no definite D call. This CDR3 region has 11 residues. CDR1 is ENHRY, CDR2 SYGVKD, per germline. Trimming removed 3 bases from V and 0 bases from J, with 0 bases in between. The CDR3 DNA is TGTGCCATCAGTGACTCCTACGAGCAGTACTTC. This sequence encodes CAISDSYEQYF.

The V and J genes are TRBV28 and TRBJ1-4; the D is unclear. The CDR3 covers 15 residues. Between the trimmed V and J ends, which lost 5 bases and 0 bases, there was a span of 10 bases. CDR1 MDHEN and CDR2 SYDVKM come from the germline V gene. In DNA form, the CDR3 reads TGTGCCAGCAGTCTCAGCCCCGCAACTAATGAAAAACTGTTTTTT. It translates to CASSLSPATNEKLFF.

This chain uses TRBV6-1 with TRBJ2-2; 7 nucleotides agree with TRBD2. This CDR3 region has 17 residues. V was clipped by 6 bases and J by 12 bases; unmatched bases: 22. Germline V gene lookup returns CDR1 MNHNS and CDR2 SASEGT. The CDR3 nucleotides read TGTGCCAGCAGCAAGCTAGCGGAGGGGATCAACACCGGCAAGCTGTTTTTT. Translating it yields CASSKLAEGINTGKLFF.

The rearrangement joins TRBV29-1 to TRBJ2-7; D is undetermined. The CDR3 loop spans 11 amino acids. CDR1 SQVTM and CDR2 ANQGSEA come from the germline V gene. V was pared by 5 bases and J by 3 bases, with 8 bases between. The CDR3 region has the DNA TGCAGCGTTCCGGGTGACTACGAGCAGTACTTC. Protein product: CSVPGDYEQYF.

J is TRBJ2-7 and V is TRBV19; TRBD1 agrees at 8 bases. The germline V gene encodes CDR1 LNHDA and CDR2 SQIVND (reference sequence). The CDR3 runs 16 residues. Trimming cost V 2 bases and J 4 bases; bases outside gene matches: 10. The CDR3 here is CASSITPLDRDYEQYF. The CDR3 DNA reads TGTGCCAGTAGTATAACGCCTCTGGACAGGGATTACGAGCAGTACTTC. Full variable domain (outside the CDR3, taken from reference TRBV19 and TRBJ2-7): DGGITQSPKYLFRKEGQNVTLSCEQNLNHDAMYWYRQDPGQGLRLIYYSQIVNDFQKGDIAEGYSVSREKKESFPLTVTSAQKNPTAFYLCASSITPLDRDYEQYFGPGTRLTVT.

V gene TRBV6-2 or TRBV6-3 combines with J gene TRBJ2-3; TRBD2 agrees at 9 bases. Germline values: CDR1 MNHEY, CDR2 SVGEGT. V was pared by 6 bases and J by 2 bases, with 6 bases of the junction left unmatched. The CDR3 spans 15 residues. The CDR3 nucleotides are TGTGCCAGCAGCGAATCTAGCGGGGTCACAGATACGCAGTATTTT. It translates to CASSESSGVTDTQYF.

This clonotype was detected a few times. The chain has TRBV12-3 or TRBV12-4 and TRBJ1-3; D is ambiguous. V shed 1 base and J shed 1 base, with 5 bases lying between them. The length of the CDR3 is 14 residues. The CDR3 nucleotides read TGTGCCAGCAGTTTAGGAACGTCTGGAAACACCATATATTTT. Its protein product is CASSLGTSGNTIYF.

The gene calls are TRBV5-6 and TRBJ2-7, with 13 bases matching TRBD2. Germline V gives CDR1 SGHDT, CDR2 YYEEEE. The CDR3 spans 16 residues. V trimming: 1 base; J trimming: 5 bases; junction bases outside the gene matches: 6. The CDR3 nucleotides are TGTGCCAGCAGCTTGACCGGGACTAGCGGGGTACACGAGCAGTACTTC. It codes for CASSLTGTSGVHEQYF.

The genes are TRBV29-1 and TRBJ2-7; 7 bases map to TRBD2. V lost 8 bases, J lost 7 bases, and 14 bases stayed unmatched. CDR3 size: 13 residues. Germline CDR1 SQVTM, CDR2 ANQGSEA. CDR3 region: CSFYGGGPTEQYF. The CDR3 DNA reads TGCAGCTTTTATGGGGGAGGGCCGACTGAGCAGTACTTC.

This sequence joins TRBV2 and TRBJ2-5, with a tentative D call TRBD1 (6 bases). Trimming pared 6 bases from V and 0 bases from J, leaving 14 bases between. The CDR3 runs 15 residues. CDR1 is SNHLY, CDR2 FYNNEI, per germline. CDR3 region: CASRVGQLYQETQYF. CDR3 bases: TGTGCCAGCAGGGTCGGACAGTTGTACCAAGAGACCCAGTACTTC.

The gene calls are TRBV27 and TRBJ1-2; D is uncertain. V was trimmed by 5 bases and J by 8 bases, leaving 9 bases between them. The CDR3 runs 11 residues. Germline V gene sequence: CDR1 MNHEY, CDR2 SMNVEV (reference sequence). The CDR3 loop is CASSLREGYTF. DNA of the CDR3: TGTGCCAGCAGTCTACGAGAAGGCTACACCTTC.

This clonotype showed up just a few times. V is TRBV12-3 or TRBV12-4 and J is TRBJ1-1, with D hard to call. V lost 1 base and J 0 bases, leaving 3 bases between the germline ends. The CDR3 loop spans 13 amino acids. The CDR3: CASSLGLNTEAFF. The DNA for the CDR3 is TGTGCCAGCAGTTTAGGGTTGAACACTGAAGCTTTCTTT.

The chain is built from TRBV7-9 and TRBJ2-7, with a possible D match to TRBD1 (6 bases). Germline-derived CDR1 and CDR2 are SEHNR and FQNEAQ (reference sequence). This CDR3 has 13 residues. The V end lost 10 bases, the J end lost 2 bases, and 15 bases lay between the germline ends. Written as DNA, the CDR3 is TGTGCCACTACCGGACAGATGACCTACGAGCAGTACTTC. Translated, it gives CATTGQMTYEQYF.

The chain's CDR3 is CASSLAQETQYF. In DNA, the CDR3 is TGTGCCAGCAGCTTAGCTCAAGAGACCCAGTACTTC. The chain combines TRBV7-9 with TRBJ2-5; D uncertain. This CDR3 contains 12 residues. Germline CDR1 SEHNR, CDR2 FQNEAQ (reference sequence). Deletions cut 0 bases from V and 2 bases from J, with 1 base between.

The J gene is TRBJ1-2, the V gene TRBV27; 9 positions match TRBD1. CDR3 length equals 12 residues. V gave up 6 bases and J gave up 6 bases; unmatched junction bases: 2. Germline V gives CDR1 MNHEY, CDR2 SMNVEV (reference sequence). The CDR3 loop is CASRDRGDGYTF. The CDR3 DNA sequence: TGTGCCAGCAGGGACAGGGGAGATGGCTACACCTTC.

This sequence joins TRBV13 and TRBJ1-2; D is unclear. The germline V gene encodes CDR1 PRHDT and CDR2 FYEKMQ (reference sequence). V lost 10 bases to trimming and J lost 0 bases, with 12 bases between them. The CDR3 spans 13 residues. DNA of the CDR3: TGTGCCACGTCCCTTGGGACTAACTATGGCTACACCTTC. It encodes CATSLGTNYGYTF. Together with reference TRBV13 and TRBJ1-2, the CDR3 gives the full variable domain: AAGVIQSPRHLIKEKRETATLKCYPIPRHDTVYWYQQGPGQDPQFLISFYEKMQSDKGSIPDRFSAQQFSDYHSELNMSSLELGDSALYFCATSLGTNYGYTFGSGTRLTVV.

This clonotype occurred once. The DNA for the CDR3 is TGTGCCACCAGCAGTGTCCTCCGGATCCTAGCGGGGGGGGACACAGATACGCAGTATTTT. This codes for CATSSVLRILAGGDTDTQYF. The chain has TRBV15 and TRBJ2-3; 12 positions agree with TRBD2. J lost 2 bases, V lost 3 bases, and 15 bases had no gene match. Germline assignment: CDR1 LNHNV and CDR2 YYDKDF (reference sequence). The CDR3 extends over 20 amino acids.

This chain connects TRBV7-9 to TRBJ2-1, with TRBD2 as a possible D gene (5 bases). CDR3 length equals 15 residues. V was pared by 0 bases and J by 5 bases, with 11 bases between. Germline V gene lookup returns CDR1 SEHNR and CDR2 FQNEAQ (reference sequence). The CDR3, as DNA: TGTGCCAGCAGCTTAGCCCCGACGGGGAACAATGAGCAGTTCTTC. As protein: CASSLAPTGNNEQFF.

The genes are TRBV27 and TRBJ2-3; D is undetermined. Trimming removed 3 bases from V and 0 bases from J, with 10 bases in between. Per germline, CDR1 MNHEY and CDR2 SMNVEV (reference sequence). This CDR3 region has 15 residues. The CDR3 spells CASSFDNPSTDTQYF. The CDR3 DNA reads as TGTGCCAGCAGTTTCGACAACCCGAGCACAGATACGCAGTATTTT.

The chain is built from TRBV15 and TRBJ2-3; D perhaps matches TRBD2 (5 bases). Germline CDR1 LNHNV, CDR2 YYDKDF (reference sequence). The CDR3 sequence is 16 residues long. V was trimmed by 5 bases and J by 2 bases, leaving 17 bases between them. CDR3 residues: CATSAGGREYTDTQYF. The CDR3 DNA sequence: TGTGCCACCAGCGCCGGTGGACGGGAATACACAGATACGCAGTATTTT. Filled out from reference TRBV15 and TRBJ2-3, the complete variable domain reads DAMVIQNPRYQVTQFGKPVTLSCSQTLNHNVMYWYQQKSSQAPKLLFHYYDKDFNNEADTPDNFQSRRPNTSFCFLDIRSPGLGDTAMYLCATSAGGREYTDTQYFGPGTRLTVL.

The chain joins TRBV12-3 or TRBV12-4 to TRBJ2-1; D is perhaps TRBD2 (6 bases). The germline V and J ends were trimmed by 7 bases and 2 bases, with 21 bases remaining between them. The CDR3 spans 17 residues. The CDR3 is CASTNGGGTDPYNEQFF. The CDR3 DNA is TGTGCCAGCACCAATGGGGGTGGGACTGACCCCTACAATGAGCAGTTCTTC.

The rearrangement links TRBV20-1 to TRBJ2-2; weak D call: TRBD2 (5 bases). The CDR3 consists of 17 residues. Trimming left V 0 bases short and J 4 bases short, with 18 bases between. CDR1 is DFQATT and CDR2 is SNEGSKA in the germline V gene (reference sequence). CDR3 loop: CSARERFIHGGTGELFF. The CDR3 coding sequence is TGCAGTGCTAGAGAGAGGTTCATCCATGGAGGCACCGGGGAGCTGTTTTTT.

The rearrangement links TRBV4-3 to TRBJ2-3; TRBD2 agrees at 11 bases. The CDR3 runs 15 residues. V dropped 3 bases and J dropped 5; count of bases not matched to a gene: 4. Germline loops: CDR1 LGHNA, CDR2 YSLEER. CDR3 sequence reads: CASSHELAGEDTQYF. The CDR3 DNA is TGCGCCAGCAGCCATGAACTAGCGGGGGAAGATACGCAGTATTTT.

The gene calls are TRBV3-1 and TRBJ2-3, with 11 bases lining up with TRBD1. CDR1 and CDR2 from the germline V gene are LGHDT and YNNKEL (reference sequence). The CDR3 has 16 amino acids. V lost 1 base to trimming and J lost 3 bases; unmatched junction nucleotides: 3. As DNA, the CDR3 is TGTGCCAGCAGCCAAGGGACAGGGGGCTGGACAGATACGCAGTATTTT. This sequence encodes CASSQGTGGWTDTQYF.

The V and J genes are TRBV29-1 and TRBJ1-2, with D uncertain. Looked up from germline, CDR1 is SQVTM and CDR2 is ANQGSEA. The CDR3 loop spans 14 amino acids. V lost 6 bases and J lost 5, with 19 bases in between. The CDR3 sequence is CSVAPGSLRYGYTF. CDR3 in DNA: TGCAGCGTCGCTCCGGGCTCACTTCGATATGGCTACACCTTC.

This chain connects TRBV29-1 to TRBJ2-7; D is unclear. The CDR3 has 15 amino acids. Germline loops: CDR1 SQVTM, CDR2 ANQGSEA. V lost 4 bases and J lost 2, with 18 bases in between. The CDR3 DNA is TGCAGCGTTGCTGGGAATCGAGAATCGACCTACGAGCAGTACTTC. Translating gives CSVAGNRESTYEQYF.

The sample holds one count of this clonotype. V is TRBV5-4 and J is TRBJ2-7, with 8 bases matching TRBD2. Germline V lookup: CDR1 SGHNT, CDR2 YYREEE (reference sequence). The V and J ends lost 1 base and 5 bases, in that order; junction bases with no gene match: 8. The CDR3 length is 15 residues. The CDR3 reads CASSLLGTGGNEQYF. The DNA for the CDR3 is TGTGCCAGCAGCTTGTTGGGGACGGGAGGGAACGAGCAGTACTTC.